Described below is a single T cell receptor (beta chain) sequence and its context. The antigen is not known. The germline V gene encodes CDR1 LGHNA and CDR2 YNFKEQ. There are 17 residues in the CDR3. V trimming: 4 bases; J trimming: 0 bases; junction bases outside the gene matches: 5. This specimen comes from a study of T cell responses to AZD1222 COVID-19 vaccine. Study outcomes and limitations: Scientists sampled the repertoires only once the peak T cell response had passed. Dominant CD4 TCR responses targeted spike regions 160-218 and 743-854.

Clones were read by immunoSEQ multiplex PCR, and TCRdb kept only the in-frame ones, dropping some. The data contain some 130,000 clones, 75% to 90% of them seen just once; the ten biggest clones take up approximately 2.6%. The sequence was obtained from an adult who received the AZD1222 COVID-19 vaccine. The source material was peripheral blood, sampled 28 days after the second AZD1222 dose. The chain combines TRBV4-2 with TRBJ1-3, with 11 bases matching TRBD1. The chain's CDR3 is CASSRDRGVGSGNTIYF. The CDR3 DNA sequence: TGTGCCAGCAGCCGGGACAGGGGGGTCGGCTCTGGAAACACCATATATTTT.